What follows are 23 T cell receptor beta chains derived from one specimen sequenced in a study of regulatory T cells in long-lasting Graves disease (dated by TCRdb to the early 2020s). Library preparation used multiplex PCR. TCRdb lists the instrument as Illumina HiSeq 4000. CDR3 regions were amplified by Arm-PCR with iRepertoire HTBI primers to construct TCR beta libraries. TCRdb reworked the public reads: Q25 trimming with fastp, MiXCR clone assembly, productive beta chains retained. Under each unique CDR3 protein, matching rows form one entry showing the most common genes and DNA. Within this sample are 650,000 to 850,000 distinct CDR3 sequences, with around 30% of them counted one time only. Of the sample, 40% to 50% falls within the top ten clones. In the paper's terms, the time point label means: persistent/refractory GD, antithyroid drugs over 5 years with positive TRAb. RNA was extracted from PBMCs in TRIzol for both TCR sequencing and RNA sequencing.

Sequences were derived from peripheral blood mononuclear cells (PBMCs), sampled when the disease was refractory, from a patient treated with antithyroid drugs. These receptors were obtained from a female donor with Graves disease.

This clonotype was detected ten times or more. At one of its ends the junction is not consistent with the germline gene, which may arise from a read error. V gene TRBV5-1 combines with J gene TRBJ1-1; D possibly corresponds to TRBD1 (5 bases). CDR1 is SGHRS, CDR2 YFSETQ, per germline. The CDR3 is 13 amino acids. This CDR3 reads CASSLQANTEAFF. CDR3 in DNA: TGTGCCAGCAGCTTACAGGCTAACACTGAAGCTTTCTTT.

The sample holds one count of this clonotype. The V gene is TRBV30, the J gene TRBJ1-2, with 8 positions matching TRBD1. The CDR3 spans 13 residues. Germline trimming cut 4 bases from V and 8 bases from J; bases unmatched to any gene: 9. CDR1 and CDR2 (germline): GTSNPN, SVGIG (reference sequence). The chain's CDR3 is CAWKGTGYGGYTF. Here the CDR3 DNA reads TGTGCCTGGAAAGGGACAGGCTATGGGGGCTACACCTTC.

This clonotype turned up a few times. V is TRBV4-1 and J is TRBJ2-7, with a tentative D call TRBD2 (5 bases). This CDR3 comprises 17 residues. The germline V gene has CDR1 MGHRA and CDR2 YSYEKL. V dropped 0 bases and J dropped 4 bases, with 19 bases sitting between them. In DNA, the CDR3 is TGCGCCAGCAGCCAAGATCGAGCGGCATTATCTGTTTACGAGCAGTACTTC. It is translated as CASSQDRAALSVYEQYF.

This clonotype appeared once. This chain connects TRBV5-1 to TRBJ1-1, with TRBD1 as a possible D gene (5 bases). This CDR3 is built from 14 residues. The V gene lost 1 base and the J gene lost 6 bases, with 13 bases spanning the gap. From germline, CDR1 is SGHRS and CDR2 YFSETQ. The CDR3 is CASSLTTRGAEAFF. The CDR3 DNA reads TGCGCCAGCAGCTTGACAACCAGAGGGGCTGAAGCTTTCTTT.

This clonotype has a handful of counts. V is TRBV7-6 and J is TRBJ1-2; no definite D call. Trimming cost V 5 bases and J 1 base, with 8 bases left between them. This CDR3 is 13 amino acids long. Germline CDR1 is SGHVS and CDR2 is FNYEAQ. In nucleotides, the CDR3 is TGTGCCAGCAGCCCTGGCCATAACTATGGCTACACCTTC. The encoded protein is CASSPGHNYGYTF.

The V and J genes are TRBV27 and TRBJ1-2, with 7 bases matching TRBD1. Germline lookup yields CDR1 MNHEY and CDR2 SMNVEV (reference sequence). The CDR3 spans 13 residues. V dropped 8 bases and J dropped 5; count of bases not matched to a gene: 8. This CDR3 is CASGPTGDYGYTF. CDR3 sequence (DNA): TGTGCCAGCGGACCAACAGGGGATTATGGCTACACCTTC.

In its sample, this clonotype was seen many times. The chain combines TRBV12-3 or TRBV12-4 with TRBJ1-1; no definite D call. This CDR3 region has 13 residues. Trimming pared 3 bases from V and 1 base from J, leaving 6 bases between. CDR3 coding DNA: TGTGCCAGCAGTTTTAAACCGAACACTGAAGCTTTCTTT. Amino acids: CASSFKPNTEAFF.

This clonotype turned up a few times. V usage is TRBV25-1 and J usage is TRBJ1-2; D is uncertain. Germline CDR1 and CDR2: MGHDK and SYGVNS. This CDR3 is built from 17 residues. V was shortened by 0 bases and J by 0 bases, with 14 bases between the two germline ends. CDR3 loop: CASSEYRLWQPNYGYTF. The CDR3 DNA follows: TGTGCCAGCAGTGAATATAGGTTGTGGCAGCCTAACTATGGCTACACCTTC.

The chain is built from TRBV18 and TRBJ2-7, with D perhaps assigned TRBD1 or TRBD2 (5 bases each). Germline V gene lookup returns CDR1 KGHSH and CDR2 LQKENI. The CDR3 is 15 amino acids. V was cut by 3 bases and J by 3 bases, with 15 bases left in between. The CDR3 loop is CASSPSTGTNYEQYF. CDR3 sequence (DNA): TGTGCCAGCTCACCGTCAACCGGGACCAACTACGAGCAGTACTTC. Filled out from reference TRBV18 and TRBJ2-7, the complete variable domain reads NAGVMQNPRHLVRRRGQEARLRCSPMKGHSHVYWYRQLPEEGLKFMVYLQKENIIDESGMPKERFSAEFPKEGPSILRIQQVVRGDSAAYFCASSPSTGTNYEQYFGPGTRLTVT.

About this clonotype itself: At one of its ends the junction is not consistent with the germline gene, which may arise from a read error. The rearrangement joins TRBV12-3 or TRBV12-4 to TRBJ2-7; 7 bases align to TRBD1. The CDR3 sequence is 14 residues long. The CDR3 coding sequence is TGCGCCAGCTGGACCGGGACAGTAGGTGGCGAGCAGTACTTC. This encodes CASWTGTVGGEQYF.

This clonotype was counted ten times or more. V gene TRBV2 combines with J gene TRBJ1-2; D call uncertain. The CDR3 sequence is 11 residues long. CDR1 SNHLY and CDR2 FYNNEI come from the germline V gene. Trimming stripped 6 bases from V and 5 bases from J, with 7 bases between. The CDR3 loop reads CASRRAYGYTF. The CDR3 nucleotides read TGTGCCAGCAGGAGGGCGTATGGCTACACCTTC. The whole variable domain, remainder taken from reference TRBV2 and TRBJ1-2, is EPEVTQTPSHQVTQMGQEVILRCVPISNHLYFYWYRQILGQKVEFLVSFYNNEISEKSEIFDDQFSVERPDGSNFTLKIRSTKLEDSAMYFCASRRAYGYTFGSGTRLTVV.

The chain is built from TRBV7-2 and TRBJ1-1; D call uncertain. CDR1 is SGHTA and CDR2 is FQGNSA in the germline V gene. The CDR3 sequence is 12 residues long. Trimming cost V 5 bases and J 4 bases, with 8 bases left between them. DNA for the CDR3: TGTGCCAGCAGCCGCGAGGTCACTGAAGCTTTCTTT. Protein sequence: CASSREVTEAFF.

This sequence joins TRBV28 and TRBJ2-5; TRBD1 matches 8 bases. V lost 8 bases and J lost 1; bases outside the gene matches: 12. The CDR3 extends over 16 amino acids. Germline-derived CDR1 and CDR2 are MDHEN and SYDVKM. The CDR3: CASSPPQGAPQETQYF. CDR3 nucleotide sequence: TGTGCCAGCTCACCACCCCAGGGGGCACCCCAAGAGACCCAGTACTTC.

This clonotype was counted at least ten times. The chain uses TRBV6-1 and TRBJ1-5; D call uncertain. The V gene lost 5 bases and the J gene lost 7 bases, with 18 bases spanning the gap. The CDR3 sequence is 15 residues long. The germline V gene encodes CDR1 MNHNS and CDR2 SASEGT. The CDR3 region is CASSSGELDNQPQHF. The DNA of the CDR3 is TGTGCCAGCAGTAGCGGGGAACTTGATAACCAGCCCCAGCATTTT.

The chain combines TRBV19 with TRBJ1-4; possibly TRBD1 for D (6 bases). The CDR3 runs to 13 residues. Trimming shortened V by 6 bases and J by 8 bases, and 13 bases separated the two germline ends. Per germline, CDR1 LNHDA and CDR2 SQIVND (reference sequence). CDR3 bases: TGTGCCAGTAGCAATACAGGGTTGGAAAAACTGTTTTTT. It codes for CASSNTGLEKLFF.

As to this clonotype: The CDR3 does not close with the conserved phenylalanine or tryptophan, likely indicating a read error. The J gene is TRBJ1-2, the V gene TRBV28; D gene uncertain. Deletions cut 5 bases from V and 5 bases from J, with 9 bases between. CDR1 MDHEN and CDR2 SYDVKM come from the germline V gene. This CDR3 region has 12 residues. The CDR3 nucleotides read TGTGCCAGCAGTCCGGCGGGATATGGCTACACCCTC. Protein product: CASSPAGYGYTL.

This chain connects TRBV20-1 to TRBJ1-4; tentative D call: TRBD1 (6 bases). The V gene's germline CDR1 is DFQATT and CDR2 SNEGSKA (reference sequence). The length of the CDR3 is 14 residues. With 3 bases removed from V and 3 bases from J, the gap between germline ends came to 11 bases. CDR3 bases: TGCAGTGCTAGCAGTGGGGGCGCTAATGAAAAACTGTTTTTT. As protein: CSASSGGANEKLFF.

Concerning this clonotype: This clone may be a read error of a much larger clone one base away. The chain links TRBV12-5 to TRBJ1-2, with D possibly being TRBD1 (5 bases). The CDR3 extends over 19 amino acids. From germline, CDR1 is LGHNT and CDR2 FRNRAP. The DNA for the CDR3 is TGTGCTAGTGGTTTGGTACGGGGGTCCACGGATGGGTTCGGGAATGGCTACGCCTTC. Translated, it gives CASGLVRGSTDGFGNGYAF.

This chain joins TRBV19 and TRBJ2-5; D might be TRBD1 or TRBD2, each matching 5 bases. The germline gives CDR1 LNHDA, CDR2 SQIVND (reference sequence). V was clipped by 5 bases and J by 1 base, with 11 bases between them. The CDR3 covers 14 residues. The CDR3 DNA reads TGTGCCAGTAGTTTCCAGGGAGTCCAAGAGACCCAGTACTTC. Protein sequence: CASSFQGVQETQYF.

In its sample, this clonotype was seen a few times. V and J are TRBV5-1 and TRBJ1-1; D gene unclear. The CDR3 length is 13 residues. V lost 7 bases, J lost 1 base, and 11 bases lay in between. Per the germline V gene, CDR1 is SGHRS and CDR2 is YFSETQ. In DNA, the CDR3 is TGCGCCAGCGGCCGCGGAGAGAACACTGAAGCTTTCTTT. It is translated as CASGRGENTEAFF.

This clonotype was seen a handful of times. DNA for the CDR3: TGCAGTGCTAGACCTAGCGGGAGGGCGAGGGAGACCCAGTACTTC. Translation gives CSARPSGRARETQYF. This chain joins TRBV20-1 and TRBJ2-5, with 12 bases identical to TRBD2. CDR1 DFQATT and CDR2 SNEGSKA come from the germline V gene (reference sequence). The CDR3 has 15 residues. Trimming removed 2 bases from V and 5 bases from J; junction bases left unmatched: 6.

This rearrangement joins TRBV18 to TRBJ1-1, with 7 positions matching TRBD1. Germline CDR1 and CDR2: KGHSH and LQKENI. The CDR3 length is 15 residues. Losses at the gene ends were 3 bases for V and 3 bases for J; bases not matched to a gene: 7. The CDR3 nucleotides are TGTGCCAGCTCACCTGGGACAGAAGGCTACACTGAAGCTTTCTTT. Its protein is CASSPGTEGYTEAFF.

Many counts were recorded for this clonotype. The J gene is TRBJ1-5, the V gene TRBV28; 7 bases map to TRBD1. V lost 6 bases, J lost 7 bases, and 6 bases stayed unmatched. This CDR3 is built from 13 residues. The V gene's germline CDR1 is MDHEN and CDR2 SYDVKM. As DNA, the CDR3 is TGTGCCAGCAGGGTGCAGGGGGACCAGCCCCAGCATTTT. The encoded protein is CASRVQGDQPQHF.